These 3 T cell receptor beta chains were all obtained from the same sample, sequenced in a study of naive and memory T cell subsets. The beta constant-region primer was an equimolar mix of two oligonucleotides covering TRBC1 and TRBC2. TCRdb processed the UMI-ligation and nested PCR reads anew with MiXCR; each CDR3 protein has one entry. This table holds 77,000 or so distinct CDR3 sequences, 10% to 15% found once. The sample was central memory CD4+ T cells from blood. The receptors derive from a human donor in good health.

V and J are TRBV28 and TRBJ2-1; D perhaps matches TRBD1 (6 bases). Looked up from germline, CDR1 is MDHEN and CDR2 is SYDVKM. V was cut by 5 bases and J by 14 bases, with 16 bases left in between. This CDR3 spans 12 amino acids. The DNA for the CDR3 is TGTGCCAGCAGTCCCCTGACAGGCCCGAAGTTCTTC. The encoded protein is CASSPLTGPKFF.

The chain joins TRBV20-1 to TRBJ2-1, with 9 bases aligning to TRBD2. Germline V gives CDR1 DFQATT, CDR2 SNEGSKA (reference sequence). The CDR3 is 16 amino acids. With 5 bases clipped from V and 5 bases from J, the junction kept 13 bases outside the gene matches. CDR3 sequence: CSARGLASGANNEQFF. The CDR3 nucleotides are TGCAGTGCTCGTGGTTTGGCTAGCGGGGCGAACAATGAGCAGTTCTTC.

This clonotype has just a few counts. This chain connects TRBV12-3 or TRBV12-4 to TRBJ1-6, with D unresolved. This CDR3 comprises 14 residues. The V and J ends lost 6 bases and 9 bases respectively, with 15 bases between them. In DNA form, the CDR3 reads TGTGCCAGCAGCCAGACTGCGAGTGGTTCACCCCTCCACTTT. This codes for CASSQTASGSPLHF.